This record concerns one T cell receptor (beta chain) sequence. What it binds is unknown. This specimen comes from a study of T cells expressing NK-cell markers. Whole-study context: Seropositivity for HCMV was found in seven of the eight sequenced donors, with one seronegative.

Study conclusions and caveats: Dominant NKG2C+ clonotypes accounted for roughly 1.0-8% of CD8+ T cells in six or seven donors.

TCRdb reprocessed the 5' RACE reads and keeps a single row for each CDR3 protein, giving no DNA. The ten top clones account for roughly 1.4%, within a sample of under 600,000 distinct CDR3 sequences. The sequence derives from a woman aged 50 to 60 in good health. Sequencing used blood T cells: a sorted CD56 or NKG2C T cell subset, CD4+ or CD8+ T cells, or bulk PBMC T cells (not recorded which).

CDR3: CASASQGLEAFF. V usage is TRBV2 and J usage is TRBJ1-1; TCRdb's D gene call, TRBD1, goes unchecked for lack of DNA. The germline gives CDR1 SNHLY, CDR2 FYNNEI. This CDR3 contains 12 residues.